This T cell receptor beta chain was identified during a study of graft-versus-host responses after intestinal transplantation. Data came from immunoSEQ multiplex PCR; TCRdb stores just in-frame clones and leaves some out. Of 100,000 to 120,000 clones listed, approximately 92% were seen once; the top ten hold roughly 0.5%. With respect to this clone: What it binds is unknown.

The CDR3 contains 13 residues. V lost 5 bases to trimming and J lost 7 bases, with 11 bases between them. The germline V gene has CDR1 MGHRA and CDR2 YSYEKL. This chain joins TRBV4-1 and TRBJ2-2; D unclear. This specimen consisted of unstimulated CD8+ T cells sorted from spleen or lymph node cells, obtained before intestinal transplant. The sequence derives from a human donor who received an intestinal transplant. CDR3 bases: TGCGCCAGCAGCGTTTACAGCCTCGGGGAGCTGTTTTTT. Encoded protein: CASSVYSLGELFF.